This T cell receptor beta chain was recovered during a study of cytomegalovirus exposure and HLA in healthy donors. Both 60 Vbeta primers and 13 Jbeta primers went into the PCR. Using immunoSEQ multiplex PCR, the repertoire was profiled, and TCRdb retains in-frame clones only, with some absent. The sample carries over 100,000 clones, around 78% recorded once. J was trimmed by 3 bases and V by 0 bases; bases with no gene match: 7. This CDR3 region has 17 residues. CDR1 is SGHTS and CDR2 is YDEGEE in the germline V gene. This clonotype was obtained from a man aged 40-49 years in good health and CMV-seronegative. The chain carries TRBV5-8 and TRBJ1-1, with TRBD1 matching 11 bases. Sequences were obtained from PBMCs. In nucleotides, the CDR3 is TGTGCCAGCAGCTTGGTGGGACAGGGGGAGGGTCACACTGAAGCTTTCTTT. Its translation: CASSLVGQGEGHTEAFF.